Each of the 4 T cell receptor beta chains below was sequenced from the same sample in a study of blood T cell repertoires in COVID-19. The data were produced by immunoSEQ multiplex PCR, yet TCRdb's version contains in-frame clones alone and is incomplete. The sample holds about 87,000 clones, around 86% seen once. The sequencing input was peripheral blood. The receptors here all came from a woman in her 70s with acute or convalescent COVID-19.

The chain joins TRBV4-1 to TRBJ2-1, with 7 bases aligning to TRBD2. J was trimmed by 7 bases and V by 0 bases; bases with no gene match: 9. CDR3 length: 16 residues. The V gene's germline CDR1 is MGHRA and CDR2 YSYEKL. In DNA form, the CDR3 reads TGCGCCAGCAGCCAAGAAGGACGGGGGGATGAAAATGAGCAGTTCTTC. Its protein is CASSQEGRGDENEQFF.

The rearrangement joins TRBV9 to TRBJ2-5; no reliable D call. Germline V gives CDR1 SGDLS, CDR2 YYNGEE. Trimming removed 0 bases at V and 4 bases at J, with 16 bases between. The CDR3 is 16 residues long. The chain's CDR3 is CASSVAGDTSIETQYF. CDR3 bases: TGTGCCAGCAGCGTAGCTGGTGACACGTCCATAGAGACCCAGTACTTC.

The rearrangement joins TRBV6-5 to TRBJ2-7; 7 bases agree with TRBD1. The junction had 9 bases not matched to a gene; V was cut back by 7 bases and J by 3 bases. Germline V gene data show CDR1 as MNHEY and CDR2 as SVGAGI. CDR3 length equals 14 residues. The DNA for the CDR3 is TGTGCCAGCAATCGACAGGGAAGCAGCTACGAGCAGTACTTC. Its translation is CASNRQGSSYEQYF.

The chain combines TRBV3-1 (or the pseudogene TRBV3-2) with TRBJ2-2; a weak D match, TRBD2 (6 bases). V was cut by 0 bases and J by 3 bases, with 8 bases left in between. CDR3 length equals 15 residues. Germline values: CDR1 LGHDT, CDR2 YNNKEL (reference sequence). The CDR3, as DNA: TGTGCCAGCAGCCAAGAAGGACTACACACCGGGGAGCTGTTTTTT. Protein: CASSQEGLHTGELFF.